In this sample, the clone carrying this TCR beta chain turned up many times. The antigen remains unidentified. CDR3 length equals 17 residues. The V and J ends lost 3 bases and 6 bases respectively, with 20 bases between them. Time point described: newly diagnosed GD, antithyroid drugs for less than 3 months. PBMC RNA served as the TCR library source. The source of the sample is a study of regulatory T cells in long-lasting Graves disease. Construction of TCR beta libraries relied on iRepertoire HTBI primers and on Arm-PCR targeting CDR3 regions. TCRdb analysed the multiplex PCR reads with MiXCR anew, one entry per CDR3 protein. The sample has about 320,000 distinct CDR3 sequences; 15% to 20% are singletons. Whole-study results and caveats: No thyroid tissue was studied; the work used peripheral blood only. The TCR repertoire of persistent Graves' patients was less diverse than that of newly diagnosed ones.

The TCR was taken from a female donor with Graves disease. The source was peripheral blood mononuclear cells (PBMCs), collected at new diagnosis, from a patient treated with antithyroid drugs. The V and J genes are TRBV12-3 or TRBV12-4 and TRBJ2-2; no reliable D call. The CDR3 coding sequence is TGTGCCAGCAGTTTTAATGGTGGAGATAGTCGCGCCGGGGAGCTGTTTTTT. Its translation: CASSFNGGDSRAGELFF.